This T cell receptor beta chain derives from a study of cytomegalovirus exposure and HLA in healthy donors. PCR was performed using 60 Vbeta and 13 Jbeta primers. The assay was immunoSEQ multiplex PCR, and TCRdb's table has in-frame clones only and misses some. The sample contains about 70,000 clones, roughly 85% of which appear only once. This clone rates as medium-sized (0.01 to 0.1%). Its antigen is not known. Study outcomes and limitations: Per a prior analysis, the majority of TCR beta V segments were productive roughly 87% or roughly 30% of the time.

The CDR3 consists of 16 residues. The V end lost 0 bases, the J end lost 2 bases, and 11 bases lay between the germline ends. Looked up from germline, CDR1 is LGHNA and CDR2 is YNFKEQ. V usage is TRBV4-2 and J usage is TRBJ1-3; D is uncertain. Sequencing was performed on PBMCs. The sequence derives from a woman aged 25 to 39 in good health and CMV-seronegative. CDR3 sequence: CASSQDPPGTGNTIYF. CDR3 sequence (DNA): TGTGCCAGCAGCCAAGATCCTCCCGGGACTGGAAACACCATATATTTT.